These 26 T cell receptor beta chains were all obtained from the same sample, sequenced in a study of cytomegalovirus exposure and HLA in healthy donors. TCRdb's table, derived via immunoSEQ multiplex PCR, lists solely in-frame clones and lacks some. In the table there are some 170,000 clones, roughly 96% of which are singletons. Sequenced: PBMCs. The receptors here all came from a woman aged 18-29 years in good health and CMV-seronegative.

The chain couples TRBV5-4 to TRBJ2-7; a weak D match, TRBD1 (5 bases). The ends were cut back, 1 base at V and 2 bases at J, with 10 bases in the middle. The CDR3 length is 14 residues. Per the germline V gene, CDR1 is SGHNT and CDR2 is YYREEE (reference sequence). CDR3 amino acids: CASSLQGAPYEQYF. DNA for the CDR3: TGTGCCAGCAGCTTGCAGGGCGCCCCCTACGAGCAGTACTTC.

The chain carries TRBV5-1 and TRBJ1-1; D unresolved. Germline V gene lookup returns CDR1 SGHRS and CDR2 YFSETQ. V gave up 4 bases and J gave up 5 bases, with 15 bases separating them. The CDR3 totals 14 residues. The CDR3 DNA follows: TGCGCCAGCAGCCAAGGTTCAAGGGAGACTGAAGCTTTCTTT. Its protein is CASSQGSRETEAFF.

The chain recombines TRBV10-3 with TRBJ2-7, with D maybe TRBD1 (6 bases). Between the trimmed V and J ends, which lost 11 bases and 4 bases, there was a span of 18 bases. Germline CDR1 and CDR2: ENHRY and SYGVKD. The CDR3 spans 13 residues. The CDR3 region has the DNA TGTGCCCATCAGAAGGTCCAGGGGTACGAGCAGTACTTC. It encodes CAHQKVQGYEQYF.

The CDR3 region has the DNA TGTGCCAGCCGCACCCCAGGGTATCCCACCTACGAGCAGTACTTC. Protein product: CASRTPGYPTYEQYF. The chain joins TRBV27 to TRBJ2-7; D may be TRBD1 (5 bases). V lost 8 bases, J lost 2 bases, and 19 bases lay in between. This CDR3 comprises 15 residues. Germline CDR1 MNHEY, CDR2 SMNVEV (reference sequence).

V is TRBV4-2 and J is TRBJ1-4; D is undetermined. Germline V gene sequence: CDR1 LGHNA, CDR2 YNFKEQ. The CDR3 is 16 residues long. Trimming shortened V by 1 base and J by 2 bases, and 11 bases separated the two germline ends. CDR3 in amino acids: CASSQGRVGTNEKLFF. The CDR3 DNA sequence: TGTGCCAGCAGCCAAGGGCGGGTGGGGACTAATGAAAAACTGTTTTTT.

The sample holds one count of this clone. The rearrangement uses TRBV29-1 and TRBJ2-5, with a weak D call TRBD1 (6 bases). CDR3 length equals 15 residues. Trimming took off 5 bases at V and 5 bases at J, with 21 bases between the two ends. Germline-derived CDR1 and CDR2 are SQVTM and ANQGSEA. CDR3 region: CSVLWTDQSPETQYF. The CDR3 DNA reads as TGCAGCGTTCTTTGGACAGACCAAAGCCCGGAGACCCAGTACTTC.

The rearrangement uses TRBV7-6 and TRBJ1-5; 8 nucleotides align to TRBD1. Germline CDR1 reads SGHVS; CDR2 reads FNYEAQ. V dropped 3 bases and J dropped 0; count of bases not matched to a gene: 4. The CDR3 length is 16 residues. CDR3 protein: CASSFGQGHSNQPQHF. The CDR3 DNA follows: TGTGCCAGCAGCTTCGGACAGGGCCATAGCAATCAGCCCCAGCATTTT.

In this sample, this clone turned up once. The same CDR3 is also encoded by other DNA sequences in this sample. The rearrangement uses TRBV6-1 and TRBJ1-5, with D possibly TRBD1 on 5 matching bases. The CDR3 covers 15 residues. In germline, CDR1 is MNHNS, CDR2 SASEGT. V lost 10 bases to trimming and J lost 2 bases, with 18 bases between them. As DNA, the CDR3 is TGTGCCACCTGGGAGGGGTTGAGCGGCAATCAGCCCCAGCATTTT. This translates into CATWEGLSGNQPQHF.

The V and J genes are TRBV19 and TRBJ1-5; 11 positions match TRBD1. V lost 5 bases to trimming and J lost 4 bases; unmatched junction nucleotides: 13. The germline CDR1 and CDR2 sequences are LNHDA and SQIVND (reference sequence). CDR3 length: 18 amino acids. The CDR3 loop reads CASSGGQGGTFGNQPQHF. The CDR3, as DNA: TGTGCCAGTAGTGGGGGACAGGGGGGGACATTTGGAAATCAGCCCCAGCATTTT.

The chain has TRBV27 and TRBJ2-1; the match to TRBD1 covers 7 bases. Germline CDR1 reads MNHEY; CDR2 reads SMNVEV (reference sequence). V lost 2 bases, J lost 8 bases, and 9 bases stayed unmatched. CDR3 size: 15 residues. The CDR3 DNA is TGTGCCAGCAGTTTAACCGCCAGGGGGATGTATGAGCAGTTCTTC. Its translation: CASSLTARGMYEQFF.

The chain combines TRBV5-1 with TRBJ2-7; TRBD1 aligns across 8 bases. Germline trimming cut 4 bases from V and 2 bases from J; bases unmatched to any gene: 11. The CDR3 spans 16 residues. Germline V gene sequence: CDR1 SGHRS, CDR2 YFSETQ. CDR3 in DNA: TGCGCCAGCAGCCAAGGACAGGGTATCGCCGCCTACGAGCAGTACTTC. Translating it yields CASSQGQGIAAYEQYF.

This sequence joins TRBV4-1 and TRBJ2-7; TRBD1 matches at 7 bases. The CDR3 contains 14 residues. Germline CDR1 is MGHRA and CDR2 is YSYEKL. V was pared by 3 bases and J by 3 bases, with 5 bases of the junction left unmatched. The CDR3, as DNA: TGCGCCAGCAGCCATAGACAGGGTCTCTACGAGCAGTACTTC. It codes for CASSHRQGLYEQYF.

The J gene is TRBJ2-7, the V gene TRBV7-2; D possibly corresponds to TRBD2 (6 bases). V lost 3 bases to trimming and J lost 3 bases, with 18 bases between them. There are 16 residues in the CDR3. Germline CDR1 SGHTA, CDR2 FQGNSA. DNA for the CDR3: TGTGCCAGCAGCTTGGTGTGGGGGGAATTCCTCTACGAGCAGTACTTC. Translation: CASSLVWGEFLYEQYF.

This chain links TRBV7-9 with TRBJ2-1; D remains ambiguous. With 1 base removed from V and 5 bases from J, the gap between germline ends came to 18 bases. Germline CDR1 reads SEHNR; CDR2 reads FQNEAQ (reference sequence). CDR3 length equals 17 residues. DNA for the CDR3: TGTGCCAGCAGCTTAGTGATCTTAGCAGCGACCGACAATGAGCAGTTCTTC. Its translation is CASSLVILAATDNEQFF. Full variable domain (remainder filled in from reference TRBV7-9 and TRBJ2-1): DTGVSQNPRHKITKRGQNVTFRCDPISEHNRLYWYRQTLGQGPEFLTYFQNEAQLEKSRLLSDRFSAERPKGSFSTLEIQRTEQGDSAMYLCASSLVILAATDNEQFFGPGTRLTVL.

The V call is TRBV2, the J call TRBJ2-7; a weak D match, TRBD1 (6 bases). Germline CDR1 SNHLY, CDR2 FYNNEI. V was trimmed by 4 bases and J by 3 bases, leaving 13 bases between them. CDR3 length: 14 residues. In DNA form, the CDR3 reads TGTGCCAGCAGTGTACAGGGAGAGGGCTACGAGCAGTACTTC. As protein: CASSVQGEGYEQYF.

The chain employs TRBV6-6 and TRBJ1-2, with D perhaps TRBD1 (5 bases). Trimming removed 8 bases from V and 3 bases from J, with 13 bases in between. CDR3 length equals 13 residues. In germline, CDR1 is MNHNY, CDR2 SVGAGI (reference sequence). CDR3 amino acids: CASQGVGYYGYTF. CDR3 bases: TGTGCCAGCCAGGGTGTGGGATACTATGGCTACACCTTC.

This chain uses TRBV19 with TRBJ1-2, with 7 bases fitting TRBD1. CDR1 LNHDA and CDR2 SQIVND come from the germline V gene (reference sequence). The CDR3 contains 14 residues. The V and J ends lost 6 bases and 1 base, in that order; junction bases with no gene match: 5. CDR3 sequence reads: CASRNRGDNYGYTF. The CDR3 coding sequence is TGTGCCAGTAGGAACAGGGGAGATAACTATGGCTACACCTTC.

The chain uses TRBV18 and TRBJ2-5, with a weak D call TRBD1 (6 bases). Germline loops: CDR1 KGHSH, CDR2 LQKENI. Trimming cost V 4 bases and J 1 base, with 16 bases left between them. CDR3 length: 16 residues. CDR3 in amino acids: CASSHTRTETQETQYF. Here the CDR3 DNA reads TGTGCCAGCTCACACACCAGGACAGAAACCCAAGAGACCCAGTACTTC.

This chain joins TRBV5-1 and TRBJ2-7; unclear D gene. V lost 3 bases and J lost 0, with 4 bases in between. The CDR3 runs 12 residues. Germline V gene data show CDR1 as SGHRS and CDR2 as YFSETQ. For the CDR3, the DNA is TGCGCCAGCAGCTCGAGCTCCTACGAGCAGTACTTC. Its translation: CASSSSSYEQYF.

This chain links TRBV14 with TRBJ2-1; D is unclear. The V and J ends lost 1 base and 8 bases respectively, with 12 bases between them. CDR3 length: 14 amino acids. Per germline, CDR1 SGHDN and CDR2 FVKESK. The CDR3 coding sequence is TGTGCCAGCAGCCAAGTAACAGCCGTCGATGAGCAGTTCTTC. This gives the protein CASSQVTAVDEQFF.

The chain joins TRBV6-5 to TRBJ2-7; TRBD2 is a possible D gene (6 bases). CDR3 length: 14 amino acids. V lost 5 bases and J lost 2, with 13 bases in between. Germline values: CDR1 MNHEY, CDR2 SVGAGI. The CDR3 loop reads CASSPPGLTYEQYF. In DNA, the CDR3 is TGTGCCAGCAGTCCTCCGGGACTTACCTACGAGCAGTACTTC.

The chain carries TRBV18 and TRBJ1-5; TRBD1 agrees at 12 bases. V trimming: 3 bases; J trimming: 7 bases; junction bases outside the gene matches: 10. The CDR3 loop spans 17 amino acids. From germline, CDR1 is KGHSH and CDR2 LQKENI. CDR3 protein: CASSPSTGQGAWQPQHF. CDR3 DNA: TGTGCCAGCTCACCCTCTACGGGACAGGGGGCCTGGCAGCCCCAGCATTTT.

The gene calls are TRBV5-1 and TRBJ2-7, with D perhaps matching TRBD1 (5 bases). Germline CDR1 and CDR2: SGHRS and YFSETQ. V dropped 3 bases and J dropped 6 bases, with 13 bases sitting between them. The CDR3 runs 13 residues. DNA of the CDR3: TGCGCCAGCAGCTCAGGGAATGACGGCGAGCAGTACTTC. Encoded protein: CASSSGNDGEQYF.

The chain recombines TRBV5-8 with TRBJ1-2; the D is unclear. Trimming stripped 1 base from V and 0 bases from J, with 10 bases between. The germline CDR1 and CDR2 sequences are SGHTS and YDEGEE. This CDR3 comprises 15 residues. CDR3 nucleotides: TGTGCCAGCAGCTTGTCTGGAACTACTAACTATGGCTACACCTTC. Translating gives CASSLSGTTNYGYTF.

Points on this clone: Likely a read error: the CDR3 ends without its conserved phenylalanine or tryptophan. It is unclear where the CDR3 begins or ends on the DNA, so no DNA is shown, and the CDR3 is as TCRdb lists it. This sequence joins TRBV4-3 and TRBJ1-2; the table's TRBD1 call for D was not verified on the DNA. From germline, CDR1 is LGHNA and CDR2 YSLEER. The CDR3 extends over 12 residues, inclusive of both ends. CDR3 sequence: CASSLEGGQLSV.

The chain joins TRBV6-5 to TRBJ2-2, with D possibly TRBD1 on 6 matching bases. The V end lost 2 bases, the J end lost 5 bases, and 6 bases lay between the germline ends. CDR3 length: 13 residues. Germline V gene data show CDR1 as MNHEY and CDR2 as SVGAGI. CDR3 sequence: CASSYTGTGELFF. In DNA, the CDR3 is TGTGCCAGCAGTTACACAGGGACCGGGGAGCTGTTTTTT.